The clone carrying this T cell receptor beta chain appeared many times. The antigen is unknown. This record comes from a study of T-cell reconstitution after alpha-beta-depleted transplantation in children. Study results and caveats: The origin of high day-60 TCRbeta diversity in some patients lay in surviving recipient T cells and thymic progenitors. Roughly two months post-transplant, alpha-beta T cells reportedly originated from several hundred graft clones that had expanded. T-cell numbers and diversity one year post-transplant derived largely from freshly generated T cells.

The germline V gene encodes CDR1 SEHNR and CDR2 FQNEAQ (reference sequence). The ends were cut back, 1 base at V and 3 bases at J, with 18 bases in the middle. This CDR3 has 17 residues. Preparing the TCRbeta library involved the use of unique molecular identifiers. TCRdb re-called the PCR reads with MiXCR, one entry per CDR3 protein. The sample consists of 200,000 to 250,000 distinct CDR3 sequences, 6.5% to 9% of them appearing once. The source is a male patient aged 10 to 17 who had a stem cell transplant for acute lymphoblastic leukemia, so the T cells may come from the graft donor. This chain links TRBV7-9 with TRBJ2-5, with D maybe TRBD2 (6 bases). Sequencing was performed on PBMCs, mostly from graft donor cells, taken 180 days after TCRalphabeta/CD19-depleted stem cell transplant. The CDR3 sequence: CASSLGNPGSYKETQYF. The CDR3 DNA follows: TGTGCCAGCAGCTTAGGGAATCCCGGGAGCTACAAAGAGACCCAGTACTTC.